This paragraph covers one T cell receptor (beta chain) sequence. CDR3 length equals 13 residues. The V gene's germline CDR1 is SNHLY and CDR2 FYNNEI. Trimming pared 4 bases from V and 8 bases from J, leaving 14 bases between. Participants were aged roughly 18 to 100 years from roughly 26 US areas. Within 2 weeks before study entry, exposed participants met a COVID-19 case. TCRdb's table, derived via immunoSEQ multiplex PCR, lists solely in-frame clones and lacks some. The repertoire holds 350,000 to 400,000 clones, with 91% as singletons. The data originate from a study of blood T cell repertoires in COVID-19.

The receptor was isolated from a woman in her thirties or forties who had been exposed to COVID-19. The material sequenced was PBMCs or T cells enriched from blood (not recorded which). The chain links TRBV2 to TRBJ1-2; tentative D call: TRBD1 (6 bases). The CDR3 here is CASSGTQGIGYTF. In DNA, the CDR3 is TGTGCCAGCAGTGGTACGCAGGGGATAGGCTACACCTTC.